The clone carrying this T cell receptor (beta chain) was observed a few times. The antigen remains unidentified. Germline loops: CDR1 ENHRY, CDR2 SYGVKD. The CDR3 has 17 amino acids. Trimming shortened V by 5 bases and J by 7 bases, and 24 bases separated the two germline ends. TCRbeta library construction was performed incorporating unique molecular identifiers. TCRdb processed the PCR reads anew with MiXCR; each CDR3 protein has one entry. Seen here are fewer than 250,000 distinct CDR3 sequences, around a sixth observed once, and the top ten hold just under 45%. The data were taken from a study of T-cell reconstitution after alpha-beta-depleted transplantation in children. Study-wide results and caveats: Several hundred expanded graft clones reportedly gave rise to the alpha-beta T cells present about two months after transplant. Certain patients had high TCRbeta diversity at day 60, and it came from recipient T cells and thymic progenitors that survived.

The TCR sequence derives from a male patient between 2 and 10 years old who had a stem cell transplant for acute lymphoblastic leukemia, so the T cells may come from the graft donor. The J gene is TRBJ2-1, the V gene TRBV10-3, with D possibly being TRBD1 or TRBD2 (6 bases each). Material: PBMCs, mostly from graft donor cells, obtained 360 days after TCRalphabeta/CD19-depleted stem cell transplant. The CDR3 here is CAISMVGGQVHQNEQFF. The CDR3, as DNA: TGTGCCATCAGTATGGTGGGGGGCCAAGTACATCAGAATGAGCAGTTCTTC.